Listed below are T cell receptor beta chains from one sample, sequenced in a study of blood T cell repertoires in COVID-19. Assay used: immunoSEQ multiplex PCR; TCRdb lists only in-frame clones, some missing. The data show 450,000 or so clones, over 85% seen once. Sequencing used peripheral blood. These TCRs come from a man aged 18 to 29 with COVID-19, enrolled during active disease. Both conserved end residues are part of each CDR3. The D gene is left open where the match is weak. Clone size is stated in some rows and not others, as once, few, many or a class when expanded.

clone size | J gene | V gene | D gene | CDR3 DNA | CDR3 protein
. | TRBJ2-5 | TRBV6-5 | . | TGTGCCAGCAGAACAGGGAACCTAGAGACCCAGTACTTC | CASRTGNLETQYF
. | TRBJ2-7 | TRBV6-6 | . | TGTGCCAGTGGACAGAGCTCCTACGAGCAGTACTTC | CASGQSSYEQYF
. | TRBJ2-7 | TRBV30 | TRBD2 | TGTGCCTGGAGCACCGGGACTAGCGACGAGCAGTACTTC | CAWSTGTSDEQYF
. | TRBJ2-5 | TRBV2 | TRBD2 | TGTGCCAGCAGTGTGGGTAGCGGGGGTAGGGAGACCCAGTACTTC | CASSVGSGGRETQYF
. | TRBJ2-7 | TRBV3-1/TRBV3-2 | TRBD2 | TGTGCCAGCACCCCAGCGGGAGGCCTGAGCTCCTACGAGCAGTACTTC | CASTPAGGLSSYEQYF
. | TRBJ2-1 | TRBV10-3 | TRBD1 | TGTGCCATCAGTGAAGGGACAGGGGGTCCGGGGTCCTACAATGAGCAGTTCTTC | CAISEGTGGPGSYNEQFF
. | TRBJ2-2 | TRBV3-1/TRBV3-2 | TRBD2 | TGTGCCAGCAGCCAGCGGGGGTGGGGCGGGGAGCTGTTTTTT | CASSQRGWGGELFF
. | TRBJ1-4 | TRBV7-8 | . | TGTGCCAGCAGTTCGGTGGGAGCTACTAATGAAAAACTGTTTTTT | CASSSVGATNEKLFF
. | TRBJ2-2 | TRBV24-1 | TRBD1 | TGTGCCACCAGTGAGAAGACAGGGGCCAACACCGGGGAGCTGTTTTTT | CATSEKTGANTGELFF
. | TRBJ1-5 | TRBV19 | . | TGTGCCAGTAGTAGCGGGACCGGGACTGGTCGTAATCAGCCCCAGCATTTT | CASSSGTGTGRNQPQHF
. | TRBJ2-7 | TRBV11-2 | . | TGTGCCAGCAGCTTAGAGGGCCAGGATCTTTCCTACGAGCAGTACTTC | CASSLEGQDLSYEQYF
. | TRBJ2-1 | TRBV18 | TRBD2 | TGTGCCAGCTCTCCGACTAGCGGGAGGTCCAATGAGCAGTTCTTC | CASSPTSGRSNEQFF
. | TRBJ2-2 | TRBV5-4 | . | TGTGCCAGCAGCTCTGCAGGGTCCACCGGGGAGCTGTTTTTT | CASSSAGSTGELFF
. | TRBJ2-1 | TRBV27 | . | TGTGCCAGCAGTACTCTAGAAACCTACAATGAGCAGTTCTTC | CASSTLETYNEQFF
. | TRBJ2-2 | TRBV19 | . | TGTGCCAGTAGTATAGATGGGCGACCCGGGGAGCTGTTTTTT | CASSIDGRPGELFF
few | TRBJ2-7 | TRBV5-5 | . | TGTGCCAGCAGCTTTACACCTGGGGGCCTTCGCTCCTACGAGCAGTACTTC | CASSFTPGGLRSYEQYF
. | TRBJ2-7 | TRBV6-2/TRBV6-3 | . | TGTGCCAGCAGTTACTCGACTGGTGGAGACGAGCAGTACTTC | CASSYSTGGDEQYF
many | TRBJ2-4 | TRBV5-4 | TRBD1 | TGTGCCAGCAGCTTGACAGGGGAAAACATTCAGTACTTC | CASSLTGENIQYF
. | TRBJ1-4 | TRBV5-1 | . | TGCGCCAGCAGCTTGGGCGAGGGAACAACTAATGAAAAACTGTTTTTT | CASSLGEGTTNEKLFF
. | TRBJ2-1 | TRBV24-1 | TRBD2 | TGTGCCACCAGGGCCGGGACTAGCGGGACTGAGCAGTTCTTC | CATRAGTSGTEQFF
. | TRBJ2-1 | TRBV10-1 | TRBD2 | TGCGCCAGCAGTGCCCAACTAGCGGGGGGCCACAATGAGCAGTTCTTC | CASSAQLAGGHNEQFF
. | TRBJ2-7 | TRBV27 | TRBD1 | TGTGCCAGCAGTTTAATTACTCGGACAGGGGGTTTCGAGCAGTACTTC | CASSLITRTGGFEQYF
. | TRBJ1-1 | TRBV9 | . | TGTGCCAGCAGCGACACAGAGCGGGGTGGGGATTGGAACACTGAAGCTTTCTTT | CASSDTERGGDWNTEAFF
. | TRBJ2-2 | TRBV11-2 | . | TGTGCCAGCAGCTCCGGCCCTGGCGGGGCAACGAACACCGGGGAGCTGTTTTTT | CASSSGPGGATNTGELFF
. | TRBJ1-2 | TRBV19 | . | TGTGCCAGTAGTATGGGTCCTGTCGGGTCCCTTGGCTACACCTTC | CASSMGPVGSLGYTF
. | TRBJ2-3 | TRBV2 | TRBD1 | TGTGCCAGCAGCGGACAGGGGGGTACAGATACGCAGTATTTT | CASSGQGGTDTQYF
. | TRBJ1-5 | TRBV2 | . | TGTGCCAGCAGTGAAAGAGAGTTCAGCAATCAGCCCCAGCATTTT | CASSEREFSNQPQHF
. | TRBJ2-7 | TRBV12-5 | . | TGTGCTAGTGGTTTGGTAGCTGGGACTGACGAGCAGTACTTC | CASGLVAGTDEQYF
. | TRBJ2-7 | TRBV6-2/TRBV6-3 | TRBD2 | TGTGCCAGCAGTTACCCCCTGAGCGGGGGGAATGTCTACGAGCAGTACTTC | CASSYPLSGGNVYEQYF
few | TRBJ2-1 | TRBV7-2 | TRBD1 | TGTGCCAGCAGCCAGGGACAGGGAGCCTACAATGAGCAGTTCTTC | CASSQGQGAYNEQFF
. | TRBJ1-6 | TRBV30 | TRBD1 | TGTGCCTGGAGACCTTGGACAGGGGCTAATTCACCCCTCCACTTT | CAWRPWTGANSPLHF
few | TRBJ2-7 | TRBV9 | . | TGTGCCAGCAGCGTAGCTACAGTAGGCGAGCAGTACTTC | CASSVATVGEQYF
. | TRBJ2-2 | TRBV5-1 | . | TGCGCCAGCAGCAAGAACAGGGACACCGGGGAGCTGTTTTTT | CASSKNRDTGELFF
. | TRBJ1-1 | TRBV5-3 | . | TGTGCCAGAAGCCCGGCACGGGGGGCGTTTGGCACTGAAGCTTTCTTT | CARSPARGAFGTEAFF
. | TRBJ1-1 | TRBV29-1 | . | TGCAGCGTTGTCGGAAGGCAGGGGAAATCTGAAGCTTTCTTT | CSVVGRQGKSEAFF
. | TRBJ2-5 | TRBV19 | TRBD1 | TGTGCCAGTAAGAAAGCCGGGACAGGGGAAGAGACCCAGTACTTC | CASKKAGTGEETQYF
once | TRBJ1-4 | TRBV27 | TRBD1 | TGTGCCAGCACAGTGAGGACAGGAGGACCAAAACTGTTTTTT | CASTVRTGGPKLFF
. | TRBJ1-1 | TRBV4-1 | . | TGCGCCAGCAGCCAAGTCTTCCAGGATCGCGAAGCTTTCTTT | CASSQVFQDREAFF
. | TRBJ2-3 | TRBV9 | TRBD2 | TGTGCCAGCAGCCCCCCGGCGGGACTACCCTCGGGCCCAGATACGCAGTATTTT | CASSPPAGLPSGPDTQYF
once | TRBJ2-1 | TRBV18 | TRBD2 | TGTGCCAGCTCACCTCCATCTAGCGGACGTTACAATGAGCAGTTCTTC | CASSPPSSGRYNEQFF
. | TRBJ1-1 | TRBV13 | . | TGTGCCAGCAGCGAAGGGACTGGGACTGAAGCTTTCTTT | CASSEGTGTEAFF
. | TRBJ1-1 | TRBV3-1/TRBV3-2 | . | TGTGCCAGCAGCCAAGCGGCTACCGTCAGGGTGAGGACTGAAGCTTTCTTT | CASSQAATVRVRTEAFF
once | TRBJ2-1 | TRBV9 | TRBD2 | TGTGCCAGCAGCGCACCTCTTAGCGGGGAGTCATACAATGAGCAGTTCTTC | CASSAPLSGESYNEQFF
. | TRBJ2-3 | TRBV11-2 | . | TGTGCCAGCAGCCCCCGGGAGCAGGGAAATACGCAGTATTTT | CASSPREQGNTQYF
. | TRBJ2-5 | TRBV2 | . | TGTGCCAGCAGTGATACAAAAGAGACCCAGTACTTC | CASSDTKETQYF
. | TRBJ2-5 | TRBV10-3 | TRBD2 | TGTGCCATCAGTAAGGGACTAGCGGGAGGTCGACAAGAGACCCAGTACTTC | CAISKGLAGGRQETQYF
. | TRBJ1-2 | TRBV3-1/TRBV3-2 | TRBD1 | TGTGCCAGCAGCCAAACAGGGGAATGGAAGAATGGCTACACCTTC | CASSQTGEWKNGYTF
few | TRBJ2-5 | TRBV7-7 | TRBD1 | TGTGCCAGCAGCTTAGGCACAGGGGTTGTAGAGACCCAGTACTTC | CASSLGTGVVETQYF
. | TRBJ2-1 | TRBV4-1 | TRBD2 | TGCGCCAGCAGCCAAGAACGACTAGCGGGGGGGAATGAGCAGTTCTTC | CASSQERLAGGNEQFF
. | TRBJ2-7 | TRBV10-3 | TRBD1 | TGTGCCATCAGTGATCCGGGACAGGGTAGCTACGAGCAGTACTTC | CAISDPGQGSYEQYF
. | TRBJ1-3 | TRBV29-1 | . | TGCAGCGTTGAACGTGTTCCGAACGGGAACACCATATATTTT | CSVERVPNGNTIYF
. | TRBJ2-1 | TRBV7-6 | . | TGTGCCAGCAGCTTAGATCGACCGGACATTATAAGGGTCGACAATGAGCAGTTCTTC | CASSLDRPDIIRVDNEQFF
. | TRBJ1-5 | TRBV9 | . | TGTGCCAGCAGCCCGGTGGCCGGAGGGCAGCCCCAGCATTTT | CASSPVAGGQPQHF
few | TRBJ1-2 | TRBV30 | . | TGTGCCTGGAGTGTTGGGACATCTCATGGCTACACCTTC | CAWSVGTSHGYTF
. | TRBJ2-7 | TRBV11-3 | . | TGTGCCAGCAGCTTAGGCAGGAACGAGCAGTACTTC | CASSLGRNEQYF
. | TRBJ1-3 | TRBV15 | . | TGTGCCACCAGCAGAGAAGGGGTGAGGGGAAACACCATATATTTT | CATSREGVRGNTIYF
. | TRBJ2-3 | TRBV5-4 | . | TGTGCCAGCAGCGTAATAGGGGTCACAGATACGCAGTATTTT | CASSVIGVTDTQYF
. | TRBJ1-2 | TRBV4-1 | . | TGCGCCAGCAGCCCACAAGCGCGGGTTTCAGCCTTTTATGGCTACACCTTC | CASSPQARVSAFYGYTF
. | TRBJ2-2 | TRBV7-9 | . | TGTGCCAGCAGCTTATTTGGCGGTCGGAACACCGGGGAGCTGTTTTTT | CASSLFGGRNTGELFF